The clone carrying this T cell receptor beta chain occurred once. These data belong to a study of blood T cell repertoires in COVID-19. Profiling relied on immunoSEQ multiplex PCR, and the TCRdb table lists in-frame clones only, not all of them. This sample yields over 60,000 clones, of which around nine tenths are seen a single time; approximately 0.99% belongs to the top ten. CDR3 size: 14 residues. The germline CDR1 and CDR2 sequences are KGHDR and SFDVKD. V was clipped by 7 bases and J by 2 bases; unmatched bases: 5. The chain joins TRBV24-1 to TRBJ2-3, with 7 nucleotides matching TRBD1. Sequenced sample: peripheral blood. This sequence originates from a man aged 70-80 years with acute or convalescent COVID-19. The CDR3 protein is CATSRGFLTDTQYF. The CDR3 DNA is TGTGCCACCAGCAGGGGGTTTCTCACAGATACGCAGTATTTT.